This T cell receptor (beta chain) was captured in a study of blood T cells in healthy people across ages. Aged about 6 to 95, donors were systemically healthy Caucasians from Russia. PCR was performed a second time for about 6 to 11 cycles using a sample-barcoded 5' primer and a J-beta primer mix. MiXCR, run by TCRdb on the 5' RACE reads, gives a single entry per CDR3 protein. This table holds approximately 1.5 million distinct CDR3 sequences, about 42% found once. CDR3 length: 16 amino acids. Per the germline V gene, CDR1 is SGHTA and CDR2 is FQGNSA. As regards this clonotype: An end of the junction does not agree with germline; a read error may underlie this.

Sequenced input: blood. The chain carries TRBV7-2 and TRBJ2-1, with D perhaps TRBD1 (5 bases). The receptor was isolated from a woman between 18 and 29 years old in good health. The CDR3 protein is CASSLVGHPSYNEQLF. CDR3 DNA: TGTGCCAGCAGCTTAGTGGGGCACCCCTCCTACAATGAGCAGCTCTTC.